This entry concerns a single T cell receptor beta chain. What it recognizes is unknown. Germline values: CDR1 MNHEY, CDR2 SVGAGI. CDR3 length: 12 residues. Each UMI, carrying a 6-nucleotide sample barcode, came from template switching. Following a re-call of the 5' RACE reads, TCRdb has one entry per CDR3 protein and lacks DNA. This sample's table reports 110,000 to 150,000 distinct CDR3 sequences. The data belong to a study of monozygotic twins with inflammatory bowel disease. Study findings and constraints: IBD patients carried less diverse TCRbeta repertoires (inverse Simpson) than healthy co-twins.

The J gene is TRBJ1-6, the V gene TRBV6-5. The origin of this receptor is a human donor with ulcerative colitis or Crohn's disease, or a healthy co-twin of an affected twin (not recorded which). Material: blood. CDR3 residues: CASSGVYSPLHF.